The 30 T cell receptor beta chains below were found in one sample sequenced in a study of blood T cell repertoires in COVID-19 (dated by TCRdb to the early 2020s). To prepare the library, the immunoSEQ multiplex PCR assay was applied. TCRdb took over this immuneACCESS table, retaining in-frame rearrangements with V and J assigned. Such tables are incomplete; in checked studies, under half of the missing clones stem from an unresolved V gene, and the remainder is unexplained. This sample lists some 130,000 clones; approximately 82% were detected once. In total, the top ten clones hold roughly 9.8% of the sample. The sample was peripheral blood. These receptors were collected from a man aged 55 to 69 who had recovered from COVID-19.

The chain recombines TRBV4-1 with TRBJ1-5; D ambiguous. The CDR3 covers 16 residues. In germline, CDR1 is MGHRA, CDR2 YSYEKL. Trimming removed 3 bases from V and 1 base from J, with 13 bases in between. The CDR3 is CASSHAPPGSNQPQHF. The DNA for the CDR3 is TGCGCCAGCAGCCATGCTCCTCCCGGGAGCAATCAGCCCCAGCATTTT.

The count of this clone is one. This chain connects TRBV29-1 to TRBJ2-4; no clear D gene. Germline V lookup: CDR1 SQVTM, CDR2 ANQGSEA. This CDR3 has 11 residues. V was shortened by 6 bases and J by 7 bases, with 10 bases between the two germline ends. The CDR3 bases are TGCAGCGTGTCCTCCCGGAACATTCAGTACTTC. This sequence encodes CSVSSRNIQYF.

CDR3 coding DNA: TGTGCCAGTAGTATCCCGAGGGGACACGGATCCTACGAGCAGTACTTC. Protein product: CASSIPRGHGSYEQYF. J is TRBJ2-7 and V is TRBV19; TRBD1 is a possible D gene (6 bases). Looked up from germline, CDR1 is LNHDA and CDR2 is SQIVND (reference sequence). The CDR3 has 16 amino acids. V lost 3 bases to trimming and J lost 1 base, with 16 bases between them.

This chain connects TRBV11-2 to TRBJ1-6; TRBD1 might be the D (5 bases). Germline values: CDR1 SGHAT, CDR2 FQNNGV. CDR3 length: 16 residues. Trimming took 4 bases from V and 13 from J, leaving 23 bases between them. CDR3 region: CASSSYPQGRMSPLHF. The CDR3 bases are TGTGCCAGCAGCTCTTACCCCCAGGGCCGTATGTCGCCCCTCCACTTT.

CDR3 in DNA: TGTGCCAGCTCACCCGTCGGGAACTCGAACACCGGGGAGCTGTTTTTT. Protein: CASSPVGNSNTGELFF. The chain uses TRBV18 and TRBJ2-2, with D tentatively TRBD2 (5 bases). The V and J ends lost 3 bases and 0 bases respectively, with 11 bases between them. CDR3 size: 16 residues. Germline V gene lookup returns CDR1 KGHSH and CDR2 LQKENI.

The V and J genes are TRBV7-2 and TRBJ1-5, with no clear D. The CDR3 consists of 14 residues. Germline V gene lookup returns CDR1 SGHTA and CDR2 FQGNSA. V shed 0 bases and J shed 4 bases, with 7 bases lying between them. The CDR3 sequence is CASSLAGGNQPQHF. Here the CDR3 DNA reads TGTGCCAGCAGCTTAGCGGGAGGAAATCAGCCCCAGCATTTT.

The V call is TRBV28, the J call TRBJ2-1; TRBD2 agrees at 10 bases. V dropped 8 bases and J dropped 7; count of bases not matched to a gene: 5. This CDR3 region has 13 residues. The germline V gene encodes CDR1 MDHEN and CDR2 SYDVKM. The CDR3 nucleotides are TGTGCCAGCCTGAGCGGGGGGGCGAATGAGCAGTTCTTC. Encoded protein: CASLSGGANEQFF.

The chain links TRBV9 to TRBJ2-1; 10 nucleotides align to TRBD2. CDR1 is SGDLS and CDR2 is YYNGEE in the germline V gene. V trimming: 3 bases; J trimming: 6 bases; junction bases outside the gene matches: 9. The CDR3 is 16 residues long. CDR3 sequence reads: CASSESGGAFPNEQFF. For the CDR3, the DNA is TGTGCCAGCAGCGAAAGCGGGGGGGCATTTCCCAATGAGCAGTTCTTC.

A remark on this clone: The sample has other DNA sequences that encode this CDR3 too. The V call is TRBV7-9, the J call TRBJ1-2; TRBD1 is a possible D gene (6 bases). The V gene lost 5 bases and the J gene lost 7 bases, with 8 bases spanning the gap. This CDR3 has 11 amino acids. Germline V gene lookup returns CDR1 SEHNR and CDR2 FQNEAQ (reference sequence). CDR3 in amino acids: CASSRGGGYTF. The CDR3 DNA sequence: TGTGCCAGCAGCCGAGGGGGTGGCTACACCTTC.

The chain links TRBV29-1 to TRBJ1-1; D not certain. This CDR3 spans 14 amino acids. Germline lookup yields CDR1 SQVTM and CDR2 ANQGSEA. V was pared by 5 bases and J by 7 bases, with 20 bases between. CDR3 amino acids: CSVSLRRRIVEAFF. The CDR3 region has the DNA TGCAGCGTTTCCCTTAGAAGGAGAATAGTTGAAGCTTTCTTT. Full variable domain (rest looked up from reference TRBV29-1 and TRBJ1-1): SAVISQKPSRDICQRGTSLTIQCQVDSQVTMMFWYRQQPGQSLTLIATANQGSEATYESGFVIDKFPISRPNLTFSTLTVSNMSPEDSSIYLCSVSLRRRIVEAFFGQGTRLTVV.

The chain employs TRBV7-9 and TRBJ1-2; no definite D call. Trimming shortened V by 0 bases and J by 2 bases, and 13 bases separated the two germline ends. The length of the CDR3 is 16 residues. In germline, CDR1 is SEHNR, CDR2 FQNEAQ (reference sequence). This chain's CDR3 is CASSLASTYPNYGYTF. The CDR3 DNA follows: TGTGCCAGCAGCTTAGCGAGCACTTACCCAAACTATGGCTACACCTTC.

The sample holds a few counts of this clone. The V and J genes are TRBV28 and TRBJ2-1, with D tentatively TRBD2 (7 bases). V was cut by 6 bases and J by 8 bases, with 14 bases left in between. Germline values: CDR1 MDHEN, CDR2 SYDVKM. CDR3 length equals 13 residues. The CDR3 is CASSEGGVDEQFF. CDR3 DNA: TGTGCCAGCAGCGAGGGGGGGGTCGATGAGCAGTTCTTC.

V gene TRBV21-1 combines with J gene TRBJ2-3; TRBD2 is the table's D call, not checked against the DNA. TRBV21-1 is described as a pseudogene. CDR3 length equals 15 residues. This CDR3 is CASSLAAGGGDTQYF. The CDR3 DNA sequence: TGTGCCAGCAGTCTTGCGGCGGGAGGTGGAGATACGCAGTATTTT.

This clone turned up a few times. This chain connects TRBV6-2 or TRBV6-3 to TRBJ1-4; 7 bases match TRBD1. The V and J ends lost 6 bases and 7 bases, in that order; junction bases with no gene match: 2. The CDR3 runs to 12 residues. Germline V gene data show CDR1 as MNHEY and CDR2 as SVGEGT. CDR3 sequence: CASSDRAEKLFF. CDR3 in DNA: TGTGCCAGCAGCGACAGGGCTGAAAAACTGTTTTTT.

V usage is TRBV6-6 and J usage is TRBJ1-1, with TRBD1 matching 7 bases. Germline CDR1 and CDR2: MNHNY and SVGAGI (reference sequence). This CDR3 comprises 14 residues. With V trimmed by 6 bases and J by 2 bases, 6 bases remained unmatched. The chain's CDR3 is CASSPDRTNTEAFF. CDR3 sequence (DNA): TGTGCCAGCAGCCCGGACAGGACTAACACTGAAGCTTTCTTT.

In this sample, this clone turned up once. The rearrangement uses TRBV5-8 and TRBJ2-5; 14 bases are shared with TRBD2. Looked up from germline, CDR1 is SGHTS and CDR2 is YDEGEE. The J segment lost 5 bases and the V segment lost 5 bases, leaving 11 bases of the junction unmatched. The CDR3 has 17 residues. The CDR3 sequence: CASSYGLAGGEEETQYF. DNA for the CDR3: TGTGCCAGCAGTTACGGACTAGCGGGGGGAGAAGAGGAGACCCAGTACTTC.

V and J are TRBV5-5 and TRBJ1-4; the D is unclear. This CDR3 is built from 14 residues. Trimming pared 6 bases from V and 5 bases from J, leaving 14 bases between. Germline V gene lookup returns CDR1 SGHKS and CDR2 YYEKEE (reference sequence). The CDR3: CASTPMSLNEKLFF. DNA of the CDR3: TGTGCCAGCACCCCGATGAGTTTAAATGAAAAACTGTTTTTT.

This clone occurred a few times. V is TRBV7-9 and J is TRBJ2-7; D ambiguous. The CDR3 runs to 12 residues. In germline, CDR1 is SEHNR, CDR2 FQNEAQ (reference sequence). V was cut by 5 bases and J by 4 bases, with 9 bases left in between. CDR3 sequence reads: CASSPGSYEQYF. The CDR3 DNA reads as TGTGCCAGCAGCCCTGGCAGTTACGAGCAGTACTTC. The full variable domain, with the rest looked up from reference TRBV7-9 and TRBJ2-7, is DTGVSQNPRHKITKRGQNVTFRCDPISEHNRLYWYRQTLGQGPEFLTYFQNEAQLEKSRLLSDRFSAERPKGSFSTLEIQRTEQGDSAMYLCASSPGSYEQYFGPGTRLTVT.

A single count supports this clone. This sequence joins TRBV15 and TRBJ1-3; maybe TRBD1 (5 bases). The CDR3 runs 14 residues. Germline V gene lookup returns CDR1 LNHNV and CDR2 YYDKDF (reference sequence). Trimming left V 2 bases short and J 0 bases short, with 5 bases between. The CDR3 coding sequence is TGTGCCACCAGCAGACAGGGCTCTGGAAACACCATATATTTT. Protein sequence: CATSRQGSGNTIYF.

V is TRBV5-1 and J is TRBJ1-4; D remains unclear. V gave up 4 bases and J gave up 2 bases, with 12 bases separating them. The germline V gene encodes CDR1 SGHRS and CDR2 YFSETQ. The CDR3 length is 15 residues. CDR3 sequence (DNA): TGCGCCAGCAGCGTCCTAGTGGGTACTAATGAAAAACTGTTTTTT. It translates to CASSVLVGTNEKLFF.

The rearrangement uses TRBV4-1 and TRBJ1-1; the D gene is possibly TRBD1 (5 bases). CDR1 and CDR2 from the germline V gene are MGHRA and YSYEKL. The V end lost 0 bases, the J end lost 0 bases, and 11 bases lay between the germline ends. The CDR3 sequence is 16 residues long. CDR3 nucleotide sequence: TGCGCCAGCAGCCAAGATGGGGGGACCATGAACACTGAAGCTTTCTTT. This translates into CASSQDGGTMNTEAFF.

This clone has just a few counts. The J gene is TRBJ1-5, the V gene TRBV28, with 9 bases matching TRBD1. The germline V gene has CDR1 MDHEN and CDR2 SYDVKM. V trimming: 2 bases; J trimming: 7 bases; junction bases outside the gene matches: 6. This CDR3 comprises 15 residues. As DNA, the CDR3 is TGTGCCAGCAGTTTAAGTGGACAGGGGAGACAGCCCCAGCATTTT. It codes for CASSLSGQGRQPQHF.

V usage is TRBV5-1 and J usage is TRBJ1-2; 9 bases match TRBD1. The CDR3 covers 13 residues. V dropped 4 bases and J dropped 11; count of bases not matched to a gene: 9. The germline gives CDR1 SGHRS, CDR2 YFSETQ. CDR3 loop: CASSEWTGAGYTF. The DNA for the CDR3 is TGCGCCAGCAGCGAGTGGACAGGGGCGGGTTACACCTTC.

Details on this clone: The sample holds other DNA sequences that translate to the same CDR3. The chain recombines TRBV5-5 with TRBJ2-6; D possibly corresponds to TRBD1 (5 bases). Germline CDR1 reads SGHKS; CDR2 reads YYEKEE (reference sequence). V was trimmed by 0 bases and J by 4 bases, leaving 11 bases between them. This CDR3 is 16 amino acids long. CDR3 in DNA: TGTGCCAGCAGCTTGGCGGAAGGGGCGGGGGCCAACGTCCTGACTTTC. It codes for CASSLAEGAGANVLTF.

J is TRBJ1-5 and V is TRBV6-5, with D hard to call. V lost 5 bases to trimming and J lost 0 bases, with 8 bases between them. This CDR3 is built from 14 residues. The germline V gene encodes CDR1 MNHEY and CDR2 SVGAGI. The CDR3 here is CASSTSVSNQPQHF. The DNA of the CDR3 is TGTGCCAGCAGTACCAGCGTTAGCAATCAGCCCCAGCATTTT.

The J gene is TRBJ1-3, the V gene TRBV4-1; D is uncertain. This CDR3 contains 17 residues. Trimming left V 0 bases short and J 0 bases short, with 12 bases between. Germline values: CDR1 MGHRA, CDR2 YSYEKL. Here the CDR3 DNA reads TGCGCCAGCAGCCAAGATTCAGGTGCCCTCTCTGGAAACACCATATATTTT. Its translation is CASSQDSGALSGNTIYF.

This sequence joins TRBV3-1 (or the pseudogene TRBV3-2) and TRBJ2-4; weak D call: TRBD2 (5 bases). The CDR3 runs to 17 residues. The V gene lost 1 base and the J gene lost 8 bases, with 21 bases spanning the gap. The germline CDR1 and CDR2 sequences are LGHDT and YNNKEL (reference sequence). In nucleotides, the CDR3 is TGTGCCAGCAGCCAAGTCCCTTTTGTGGAGGCCCAGGACATTCAGTACTTC. Translation gives CASSQVPFVEAQDIQYF.

The gene calls are TRBV7-2 and TRBJ2-1; D unclear. Germline loops: CDR1 SGHTA, CDR2 FQGNSA. The CDR3 consists of 15 residues. V lost 1 base, J lost 3 bases, and 10 bases lay in between. In nucleotides, the CDR3 is TGTGCCAGCAGCTTAGTGGTCGGTAGCTACAATGAGCAGTTCTTC. This sequence encodes CASSLVVGSYNEQFF.

The chain has TRBV28 and TRBJ2-3; weak D call: TRBD2 (7 bases). Germline assignment: CDR1 MDHEN and CDR2 SYDVKM. The CDR3 covers 16 residues. Trimming pared 6 bases from V and 2 bases from J, leaving 18 bases between. CDR3 DNA: TGTGCCAGCAGAACAGGGAGGGTTTCCTACACAGATACGCAGTATTTT. Protein sequence: CASRTGRVSYTDTQYF.

The genes are TRBV3-1 (or the pseudogene TRBV3-2) and TRBJ2-1; D is unclear. This CDR3 is 16 amino acids long. Between the trimmed V and J ends, which lost 0 bases and 2 bases, there was a span of 11 bases. Germline-derived CDR1 and CDR2 are LGHDT and YNNKEL (reference sequence). Here the CDR3 DNA reads TGTGCCAGCAGCCAAGATCGAGAGAATCCCTACAATGAGCAGTTCTTC. Translating it yields CASSQDRENPYNEQFF.